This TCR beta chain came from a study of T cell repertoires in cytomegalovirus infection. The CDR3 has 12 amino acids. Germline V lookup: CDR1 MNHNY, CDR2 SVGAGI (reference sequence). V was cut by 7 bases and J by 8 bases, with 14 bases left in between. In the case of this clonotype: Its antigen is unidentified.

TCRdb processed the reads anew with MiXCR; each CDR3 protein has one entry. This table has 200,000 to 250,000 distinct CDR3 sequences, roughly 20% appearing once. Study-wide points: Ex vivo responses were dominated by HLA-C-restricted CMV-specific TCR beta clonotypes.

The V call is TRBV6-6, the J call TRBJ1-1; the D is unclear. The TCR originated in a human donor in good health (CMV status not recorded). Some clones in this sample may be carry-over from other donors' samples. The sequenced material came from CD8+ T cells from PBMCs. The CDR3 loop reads CASTPPGIEAFF. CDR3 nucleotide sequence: TGTGCCAGCACCCCCCCGGGCATAGAAGCTTTCTTT.